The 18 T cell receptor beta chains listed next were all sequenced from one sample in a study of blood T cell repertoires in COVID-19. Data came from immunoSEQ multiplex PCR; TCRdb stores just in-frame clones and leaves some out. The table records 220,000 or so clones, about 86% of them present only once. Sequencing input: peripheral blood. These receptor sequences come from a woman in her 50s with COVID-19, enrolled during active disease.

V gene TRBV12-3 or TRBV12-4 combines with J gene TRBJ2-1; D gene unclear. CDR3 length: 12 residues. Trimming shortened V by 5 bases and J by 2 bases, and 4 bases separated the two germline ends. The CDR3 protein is CASSLPYNEQFF. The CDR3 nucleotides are TGTGCCAGCAGTCTTCCCTACAATGAGCAGTTCTTC.

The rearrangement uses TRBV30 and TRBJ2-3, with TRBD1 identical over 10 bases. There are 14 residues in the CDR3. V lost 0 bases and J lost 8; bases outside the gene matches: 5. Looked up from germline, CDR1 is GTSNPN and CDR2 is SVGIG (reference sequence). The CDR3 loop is CAWSVRTGGGTQYF. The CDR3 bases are TGTGCCTGGAGTGTTCGGACAGGGGGGGGTACGCAGTATTTT.

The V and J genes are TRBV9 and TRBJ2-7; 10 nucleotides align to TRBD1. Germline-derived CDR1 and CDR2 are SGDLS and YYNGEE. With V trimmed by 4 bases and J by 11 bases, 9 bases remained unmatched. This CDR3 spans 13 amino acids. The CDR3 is CASSLDMTGGKYF. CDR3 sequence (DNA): TGTGCCAGCAGCCTGGATATGACAGGGGGCAAGTACTTC.

This chain's CDR3 is CATHGNRGWNEQFF. The CDR3 DNA is TGTGCCACCCACGGGAACAGGGGGTGGAATGAGCAGTTCTTC. This chain links TRBV28 with TRBJ2-1, with 8 bases that match TRBD1. V dropped 10 bases and J dropped 7; count of bases not matched to a gene: 12. The germline gives CDR1 MDHEN, CDR2 SYDVKM. The CDR3 runs to 14 residues.

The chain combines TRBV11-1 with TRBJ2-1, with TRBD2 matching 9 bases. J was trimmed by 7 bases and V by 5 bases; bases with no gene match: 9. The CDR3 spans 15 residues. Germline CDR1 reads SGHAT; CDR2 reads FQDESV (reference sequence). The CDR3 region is CASSPDERGVNEQFF. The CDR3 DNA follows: TGTGCCAGCAGCCCCGACGAGCGGGGGGTAAATGAGCAGTTCTTC.

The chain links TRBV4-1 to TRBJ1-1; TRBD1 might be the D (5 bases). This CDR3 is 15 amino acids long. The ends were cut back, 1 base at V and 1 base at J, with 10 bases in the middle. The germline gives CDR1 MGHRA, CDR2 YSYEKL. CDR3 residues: CASSQVPGSNTEAFF. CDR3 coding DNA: TGCGCCAGCAGCCAAGTTCCAGGGTCGAACACTGAAGCTTTCTTT.

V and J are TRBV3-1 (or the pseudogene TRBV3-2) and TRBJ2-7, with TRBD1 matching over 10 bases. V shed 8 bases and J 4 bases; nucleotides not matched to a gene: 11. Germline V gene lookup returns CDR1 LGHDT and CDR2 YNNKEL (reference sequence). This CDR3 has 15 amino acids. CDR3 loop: CASCEGDRGVYEQYF. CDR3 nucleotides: TGTGCCAGCTGCGAGGGGGACAGGGGTGTGTACGAGCAGTACTTC.

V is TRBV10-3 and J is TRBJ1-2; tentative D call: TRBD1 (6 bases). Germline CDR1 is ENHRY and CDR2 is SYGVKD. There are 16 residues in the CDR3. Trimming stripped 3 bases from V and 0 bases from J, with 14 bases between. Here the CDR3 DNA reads TGTGCCATCAGTGAACGAAGGGCAGGGGCTAACTATGGCTACACCTTC. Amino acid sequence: CAISERRAGANYGYTF.

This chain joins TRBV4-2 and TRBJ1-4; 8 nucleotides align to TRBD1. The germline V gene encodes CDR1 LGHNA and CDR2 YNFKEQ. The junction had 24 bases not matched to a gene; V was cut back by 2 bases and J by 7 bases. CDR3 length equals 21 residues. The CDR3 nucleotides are TGTGCCAGCAGCCAACGTTCCCCGGAACTTCGACAGGGGCTAGGGGGTGAAAAACTGTTTTTT. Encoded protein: CASSQRSPELRQGLGGEKLFF.

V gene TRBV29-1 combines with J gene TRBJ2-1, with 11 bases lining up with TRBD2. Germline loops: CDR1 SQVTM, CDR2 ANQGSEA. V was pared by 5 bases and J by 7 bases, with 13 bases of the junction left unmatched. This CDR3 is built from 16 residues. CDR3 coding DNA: TGCAGCGTTCCGGTAGGAGGACTAGCGGGTGATAATGAGCAGTTCTTC. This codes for CSVPVGGLAGDNEQFF.

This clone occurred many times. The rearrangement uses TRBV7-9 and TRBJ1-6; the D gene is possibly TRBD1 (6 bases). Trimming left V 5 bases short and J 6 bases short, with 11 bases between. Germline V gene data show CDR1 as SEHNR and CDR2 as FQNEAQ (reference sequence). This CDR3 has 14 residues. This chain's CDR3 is CASSPGQSNSPLHF. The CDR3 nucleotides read TGTGCCAGCAGCCCCGGACAGAGTAATTCACCCCTCCACTTT. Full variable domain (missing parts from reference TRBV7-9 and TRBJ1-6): DTGVSQNPRHKITKRGQNVTFRCDPISEHNRLYWYRQTLGQGPEFLTYFQNEAQLEKSRLLSDRFSAERPKGSFSTLEIQRTEQGDSAMYLCASSPGQSNSPLHFGNGTRLTVT.

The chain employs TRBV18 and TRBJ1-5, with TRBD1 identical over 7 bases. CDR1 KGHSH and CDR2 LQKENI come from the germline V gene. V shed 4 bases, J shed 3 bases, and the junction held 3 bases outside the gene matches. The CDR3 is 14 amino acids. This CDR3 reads CASSRGTVNQPQHF. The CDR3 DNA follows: TGTGCCAGCTCACGTGGGACAGTCAATCAGCCCCAGCATTTT.

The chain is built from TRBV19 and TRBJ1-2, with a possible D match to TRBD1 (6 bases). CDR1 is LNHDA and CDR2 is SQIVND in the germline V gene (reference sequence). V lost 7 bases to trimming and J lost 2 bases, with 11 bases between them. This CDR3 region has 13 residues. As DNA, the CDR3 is TGTGCCAGTAAGAGAACAGGGAACTATGGCTACACCTTC. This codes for CASKRTGNYGYTF.

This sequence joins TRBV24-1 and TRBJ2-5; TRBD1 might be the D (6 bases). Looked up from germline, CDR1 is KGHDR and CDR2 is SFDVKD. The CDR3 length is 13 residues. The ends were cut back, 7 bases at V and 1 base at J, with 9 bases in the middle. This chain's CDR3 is CATRGALQETQYF. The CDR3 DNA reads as TGTGCCACCAGGGGGGCCCTCCAAGAGACCCAGTACTTC.

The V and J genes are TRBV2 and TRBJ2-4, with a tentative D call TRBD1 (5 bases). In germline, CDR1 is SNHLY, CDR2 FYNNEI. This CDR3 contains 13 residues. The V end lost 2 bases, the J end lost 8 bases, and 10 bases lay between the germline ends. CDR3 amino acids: CASSERRVHIQYF. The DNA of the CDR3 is TGTGCCAGCAGTGAACGCAGGGTCCACATTCAGTACTTC.

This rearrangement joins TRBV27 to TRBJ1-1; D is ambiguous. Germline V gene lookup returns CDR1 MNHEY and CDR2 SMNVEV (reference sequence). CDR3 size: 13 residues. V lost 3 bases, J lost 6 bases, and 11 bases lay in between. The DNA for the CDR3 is TGTGCCAGCAGTTTTAGAGGGATATCTGAAGCTTTCTTT. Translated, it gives CASSFRGISEAFF.

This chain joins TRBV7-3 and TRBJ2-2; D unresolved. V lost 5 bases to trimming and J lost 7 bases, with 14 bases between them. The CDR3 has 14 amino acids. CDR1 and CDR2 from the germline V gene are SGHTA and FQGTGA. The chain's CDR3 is CASSPTPYGGELFF. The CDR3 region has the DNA TGTGCCAGCAGCCCCACTCCCTATGGCGGGGAGCTGTTTTTT. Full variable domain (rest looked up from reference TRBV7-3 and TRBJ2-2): GAGVSQTPSNKVTEKGKYVELRCDPISGHTALYWYRQSLGQGPEFLIYFQGTGAADDSGLPNDRFFAVRPEGSVSTLKIQRTERGDSAVYLCASSPTPYGGELFFGEGSRLTVL.

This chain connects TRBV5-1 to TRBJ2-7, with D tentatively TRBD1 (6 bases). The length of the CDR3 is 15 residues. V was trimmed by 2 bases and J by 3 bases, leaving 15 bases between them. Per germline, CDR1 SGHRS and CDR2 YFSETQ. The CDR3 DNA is TGCGCCAGCAGCTTCGGTCGGGACACGTACTACGAGCAGTACTTC. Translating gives CASSFGRDTYYEQYF.